What follows are 25 T cell receptor beta chains derived from one specimen sequenced in a study of blood T cell repertoires in COVID-19. TCRdb's table, derived via immunoSEQ multiplex PCR, lists solely in-frame clones and lacks some. The table includes fewer than 250,000 clones, around 90% detected once. Material: peripheral blood. These receptor sequences come from a young man with COVID-19, enrolled during active disease.

The rearrangement uses TRBV24-1 and TRBJ2-5; 15 nucleotides align to TRBD2. The length of the CDR3 is 17 residues. Germline CDR1 reads KGHDR; CDR2 reads SFDVKD. The J segment lost 2 bases and the V segment lost 8 bases, leaving 8 bases of the junction unmatched. CDR3 in amino acids: CATITGLAGGLQETQYF. CDR3 coding DNA: TGTGCCACCATTACAGGACTAGCGGGGGGGCTTCAAGAGACCCAGTACTTC.

The table lists this clone with a count of one. The genes are TRBV7-9 and TRBJ1-3; D not certain. Trimming stripped 1 base from V and 11 bases from J, with 18 bases between. Germline loops: CDR1 SEHNR, CDR2 FQNEAQ (reference sequence). The CDR3 spans 15 residues. The CDR3 spells CASSLDPGRGAAIYF. In DNA form, the CDR3 reads TGTGCCAGCAGCTTAGACCCGGGTCGGGGAGCTGCCATATATTTT.

The V and J genes are TRBV2 and TRBJ1-6, with D uncertain. Germline V gene lookup returns CDR1 SNHLY and CDR2 FYNNEI. V was cut by 0 bases and J by 10 bases, with 13 bases left in between. The CDR3 consists of 15 residues. The CDR3 spells CASSEAPEGRSPLHF. For the CDR3, the DNA is TGTGCCAGCAGTGAAGCGCCAGAGGGAAGGTCACCCCTCCACTTT.

The chain uses TRBV28 and TRBJ2-1; the D is unclear. The CDR3 totals 15 residues. Germline lookup yields CDR1 MDHEN and CDR2 SYDVKM. V was clipped by 3 bases and J by 0 bases, with 9 bases between them. CDR3 bases: TGTGCCAGCAGTTTCCTGGCAGGCTCCTACAATGAGCAGTTCTTC. This translates into CASSFLAGSYNEQFF.

This clone was counted a single time. DNA of the CDR3: TGTGCCAGCAGCTCCTCCTCGGCCGGGAGGAACACTGAAGCTTTCTTT. Protein sequence: CASSSSSAGRNTEAFF. The chain couples TRBV7-9 to TRBJ1-1; no clear D. This CDR3 has 16 amino acids. The V gene lost 4 bases and the J gene lost 1 base, with 16 bases spanning the gap. Germline CDR1 SEHNR, CDR2 FQNEAQ (reference sequence).

The chain recombines TRBV4-1 with TRBJ1-1; TRBD1 might be the D (5 bases). Germline values: CDR1 MGHRA, CDR2 YSYEKL. This CDR3 is 15 amino acids long. V was cut by 1 base and J by 3 bases, with 12 bases left in between. Here the CDR3 reads CASSQATWGDTEAFF. The DNA of the CDR3 is TGCGCCAGCAGCCAAGCGACTTGGGGGGACACTGAAGCTTTCTTT.

This chain links TRBV4-1 with TRBJ2-2; possibly TRBD1 for D (6 bases). Germline V gene lookup returns CDR1 MGHRA and CDR2 YSYEKL. This CDR3 is 15 amino acids long. V lost 3 bases and J lost 7, with 15 bases in between. CDR3 coding DNA: TGCGCCAGCAGCCACCCCAGGGGAAGGGGCGGGGAGCTGTTTTTT. Translating gives CASSHPRGRGGELFF.

Turning to this clone: Additional DNA sequences in this sample encode the identical CDR3. V gene TRBV3-1 (or the pseudogene TRBV3-2) combines with J gene TRBJ2-5; unclear D gene. Looked up from germline, CDR1 is LGHDT and CDR2 is YNNKEL (reference sequence). The V end was cut by 1 base, the J end by 4 bases, with 4 bases between. The CDR3 sequence is 12 residues long. CDR3 in amino acids: CASSQVRETQYF. The DNA for the CDR3 is TGTGCCAGCAGCCAAGTCCGAGAGACCCAGTACTTC.

The chain recombines TRBV11-2 with TRBJ1-2; D is unresolved. Trimming cost V 1 base and J 8 bases, with 11 bases left between them. Germline V CDR1 and CDR2: SGHAT, FQNNGV. The CDR3 spans 13 residues. The CDR3 loop reads CASSLGSTGGYTF. Written as DNA, the CDR3 is TGTGCCAGCAGCTTAGGTTCGACGGGAGGCTACACCTTC.

This clone has just a few counts. This chain uses TRBV7-2 with TRBJ2-1, with 7 bases matching TRBD2. J gave up 7 bases and V 4 bases, and 10 bases lay outside the gene matches. Germline V lookup: CDR1 SGHTA, CDR2 FQGNSA. The CDR3 spans 15 residues. CDR3: CASSSVTGGTNEQFF. The CDR3 DNA follows: TGTGCCAGCAGCTCTGTAACGGGGGGAACAAATGAGCAGTTCTTC.

The chain uses TRBV3-1 (or the pseudogene TRBV3-2) and TRBJ2-3; 12 nucleotides agree with TRBD2. V trimming: 2 bases; J trimming: 6 bases; junction bases outside the gene matches: 0. This CDR3 comprises 14 residues. Germline V gene lookup returns CDR1 LGHDT and CDR2 YNNKEL (reference sequence). The CDR3: CASSQTSGGDTQYF. The CDR3 DNA reads TGTGCCAGCAGCCAAACTAGCGGGGGGGATACGCAGTATTTT.

This rearrangement joins TRBV19 to TRBJ1-2; no clear D gene. Germline V gene lookup returns CDR1 LNHDA and CDR2 SQIVND (reference sequence). The ends were cut back, 5 bases at V and 3 bases at J, with 19 bases in the middle. The CDR3 is 16 residues long. In DNA form, the CDR3 reads TGTGCCAGTAGTCGACTTAAATGGCAGAATGACTATGGCTACACCTTC. Protein: CASSRLKWQNDYGYTF.

The chain carries TRBV5-1 and TRBJ2-2; D is perhaps TRBD1 (5 bases). The V and J ends lost 4 bases and 2 bases respectively, with 12 bases between them. This CDR3 has 15 residues. Germline V lookup: CDR1 SGHRS, CDR2 YFSETQ. CDR3 DNA: TGCGCCAGCAGCGAATCAGGGCTTAACACCGGGGAGCTGTTTTTT. The encoded protein is CASSESGLNTGELFF.

The chain employs TRBV6-5 and TRBJ1-1; TRBD1 is a possible D gene (6 bases). The V end lost 5 bases, the J end lost 5 bases, and 12 bases lay between the germline ends. The CDR3 is 13 residues long. The germline V gene encodes CDR1 MNHEY and CDR2 SVGAGI. The CDR3 DNA reads as TGTGCCAGCAGTACACAGGGAAATACTGAAGCTTTCTTT. Protein: CASSTQGNTEAFF.

The V gene is TRBV7-6, the J gene TRBJ2-2; tentatively, D is TRBD1 (5 bases). Per germline, CDR1 SGHVS and CDR2 FNYEAQ. CDR3 length: 14 amino acids. The V and J ends lost 3 bases and 3 bases respectively, with 8 bases between them. The CDR3 region is CASSFSQDTGELFF. Written as DNA, the CDR3 is TGTGCCAGCAGCTTCTCACAGGACACCGGGGAGCTGTTTTTT.

The V gene is TRBV12-3 or TRBV12-4, the J gene TRBJ1-2; D is uncertain. This CDR3 is 13 amino acids long. V shed 1 base and J shed 6 bases, with 9 bases lying between them. This CDR3 reads CASSLEPPNGYTF. As DNA, the CDR3 is TGTGCCAGCAGTTTAGAGCCCCCAAATGGCTACACCTTC.

The chain combines TRBV9 with TRBJ2-3; D might be TRBD1 (6 bases). The CDR3 length is 14 residues. CDR1 and CDR2 (germline): SGDLS, YYNGEE. V lost 2 bases and J 3 bases, leaving 10 bases between the germline ends. CDR3: CASSVAGETDTQYF. The CDR3 nucleotides read TGTGCCAGCAGCGTCGCAGGGGAGACAGATACGCAGTATTTT.

This sequence joins TRBV2 and TRBJ1-6; D remains ambiguous. V shed 4 bases and J shed 9 bases, with 13 bases lying between them. The CDR3 covers 14 residues. The germline gives CDR1 SNHLY, CDR2 FYNNEI. The CDR3 sequence is CASSAMSPSSPLHF. The CDR3, as DNA: TGTGCCAGCAGTGCTATGTCGCCTTCTTCACCCCTCCACTTT. Filled out from reference TRBV2 and TRBJ1-6, the complete variable domain reads EPEVTQTPSHQVTQMGQEVILRCVPISNHLYFYWYRQILGQKVEFLVSFYNNEISEKSEIFDDQFSVERPDGSNFTLKIRSTKLEDSAMYFCASSAMSPSSPLHFGNGTRLTVT.

V usage is TRBV12-3 or TRBV12-4 and J usage is TRBJ1-1; tentatively, D is TRBD1 (6 bases). This CDR3 contains 13 residues. Trimming pared 4 bases from V and 2 bases from J, leaving 8 bases between. The CDR3 here is CASSWTDNTEAFF. The DNA for the CDR3 is TGTGCCAGCAGTTGGACAGATAACACTGAAGCTTTCTTT.

V is TRBV18 and J is TRBJ2-1; no firm D call. The V and J ends lost 0 bases and 2 bases respectively, with 11 bases between them. The germline CDR1 and CDR2 sequences are KGHSH and LQKENI. The CDR3 consists of 16 residues. CDR3 loop: CASSPPSVKTYNEQFF. The CDR3 nucleotides read TGTGCCAGCTCACCACCCTCGGTAAAGACCTACAATGAGCAGTTCTTC.

This chain links TRBV5-4 with TRBJ1-2, with D maybe TRBD1 (5 bases). This CDR3 contains 13 residues. In germline, CDR1 is SGHNT, CDR2 YYREEE (reference sequence). CDR3 in amino acids: CAGGRGTKGGYTF. The CDR3 DNA is TGTGCAGGAGGGAGGGGAACCAAGGGCGGCTACACCTTC.

The V gene is TRBV18, the J gene TRBJ2-1; 10 bases line up with TRBD2. CDR3 size: 19 residues. With 0 bases clipped from V and 4 bases from J, the junction kept 12 bases outside the gene matches. Germline CDR1 and CDR2: KGHSH and LQKENI. DNA of the CDR3: TGTGCCAGCTCACCACCGGCTAGCGGGGGCCCTTTGGATTACAATGAGCAGTTCTTC. As protein: CASSPPASGGPLDYNEQFF.

This rearrangement joins TRBV6-5 to TRBJ1-4, with D tentatively TRBD1 (6 bases). V lost 5 bases to trimming and J lost 8 bases, with 18 bases between them. The CDR3 sequence is 15 residues long. CDR1 and CDR2 (germline): MNHEY, SVGAGI. The CDR3 reads CASSPTRTQGEKLFF. CDR3 DNA sequence: TGTGCCAGCAGTCCTACCCGGACCCAGGGGGAAAAACTGTTTTTT.

The chain recombines TRBV11-2 with TRBJ2-2; tentative D call: TRBD2 (5 bases). Trimming took off 5 bases at V and 6 bases at J, with 10 bases between the two ends. The CDR3 has 13 residues. CDR1 and CDR2 from the germline V gene are SGHAT and FQNNGV. Here the CDR3 DNA reads TGTGCCAGCAGCGGCCCGGGGTCCGGGGAGCTGTTTTTT. This encodes CASSGPGSGELFF.

The V call is TRBV5-1, the J call TRBJ2-5; TRBD2 matches at 14 bases. Trimming took 0 bases from V and 2 from J; bases not matched to a gene: 3. The CDR3 extends over 17 amino acids. Germline assignment: CDR1 SGHRS and CDR2 YFSETQ. This CDR3 reads CASSLGLAGGIQETQYF. DNA of the CDR3: TGCGCCAGCAGCTTGGGACTAGCGGGGGGGATACAAGAGACCCAGTACTTC.